The next 32 T cell receptor beta chains were all read from a single sample in a study of blood T cell repertoires in COVID-19 (dated by TCRdb to 2018 to 2020). Library method: the immunoSEQ multiplex PCR assay. TCRdb re-hosts the immuneACCESS table, in-frame sequences only. Its copies lack some clones; in the studies checked, an unresolved V gene accounts for under half of them, and the cause for the rest is not known. This sample has 150,000 to 200,000 clones in its table, and approximately 88% of those were observed once. Roughly 9.2% of the sample goes to the ten largest clones. Sequenced material: peripheral blood. All receptors derive from a woman older than 75 with active or convalescent COVID-19.

The rearrangement uses TRBV6-5 and TRBJ1-6; a possible D gene is TRBD1 (5 bases). Germline V gene data show CDR1 as MNHEY and CDR2 as SVGAGI. Trimming shortened V by 4 bases and J by 6 bases, and 13 bases separated the two germline ends. CDR3 length: 15 residues. The CDR3: CASSSPGLLNSPLHF. The CDR3 nucleotides are TGTGCCAGCAGTTCACCGGGACTACTTAATTCACCCCTCCACTTT.

The genes are TRBV28 and TRBJ1-2; no reliable D call. Germline CDR1 is MDHEN and CDR2 is SYDVKM. The CDR3 consists of 13 residues. V was cut by 3 bases and J by 4 bases, with 9 bases left in between. The CDR3 region has the DNA TGTGCCAGCAGTTTGGCCCCTCGCTATGGCTACACCTTC. Residues: CASSLAPRYGYTF.

The genes are TRBV6-6 and TRBJ1-5, with 8 positions matching TRBD1. CDR3 length equals 17 residues. Per germline, CDR1 MNHNY and CDR2 SVGAGI (reference sequence). V gave up 5 bases and J gave up 6 bases; unmatched junction bases: 15. Here the CDR3 reads CASSPQTGTQGAQPQHF. In nucleotides, the CDR3 is TGTGCCAGCAGTCCCCAAACCGGGACGCAGGGGGCTCAGCCCCAGCATTTT.

The rearrangement uses TRBV7-8 and TRBJ2-1; 10 bases fit TRBD2. The J segment lost 14 bases and the V segment lost 4 bases, leaving 11 bases of the junction unmatched. This CDR3 comprises 14 residues. Germline loops: CDR1 SGHVS, CDR2 FQNEAQ. DNA of the CDR3: TGTGCCAGCAGCTCCCGGGGAGCGGGGGGGCCGGAGTTCTTC. Amino acid sequence: CASSSRGAGGPEFF.

V is TRBV14 and J is TRBJ2-7; 8 positions match TRBD1. Germline V gene sequence: CDR1 SGHDN, CDR2 FVKESK. Trimming took 1 base from V and 2 from J; bases not matched to a gene: 4. CDR3 length: 15 residues. The CDR3 DNA sequence: TGTGCCAGCAGCCAAGCCCTGGGACAGGCCTACGAGCAGTACTTC. Protein: CASSQALGQAYEQYF.

V is TRBV28 and J is TRBJ2-7; D might be TRBD1 (6 bases). Germline loops: CDR1 MDHEN, CDR2 SYDVKM. V dropped 3 bases and J dropped 3 bases, with 15 bases sitting between them. The CDR3 consists of 15 residues. CDR3 in amino acids: CASSFGQQGGYEQYF. CDR3 bases: TGTGCCAGCAGTTTCGGACAGCAAGGGGGCTACGAGCAGTACTTC.

Remarks on this clone: A read error may produce the germline difference seen at one junction end. The J gene is TRBJ1-1, the V gene TRBV7-7; D unclear. Germline assignment: CDR1 SSHAT and CDR2 FNYEAQ (reference sequence). This CDR3 region has 13 residues. The CDR3 DNA follows: TGTGCTAGCAGCTTAGGGCAAAACACTGAAGCTTTCTTT. Residues: CASSLGQNTEAFF.

The chain uses TRBV3-1 (or the pseudogene TRBV3-2) and TRBJ1-3, with a tentative D call TRBD1 (5 bases). Trimming left V 4 bases short and J 4 bases short, with 20 bases between. The germline gives CDR1 LGHDT, CDR2 YNNKEL (reference sequence). This CDR3 spans 17 amino acids. In DNA, the CDR3 is TGTGCCAGCAGCCGCTCGTCTGGGGCCGAGAAGGGAAACACCATATATTTT. It encodes CASSRSSGAEKGNTIYF.

J is TRBJ1-1 and V is TRBV29-1, with D maybe TRBD1 (6 bases). The germline CDR1 and CDR2 sequences are SQVTM and ANQGSEA. The CDR3 is 13 residues long. Trimming pared 4 bases from V and 7 bases from J, leaving 16 bases between. The CDR3 coding sequence is TGCAGCGTTGCCCAGGGGATGAGGGGTGAAGCTTTCTTT. Translating gives CSVAQGMRGEAFF. The full variable domain, with the rest looked up from reference TRBV29-1 and TRBJ1-1, is SAVISQKPSRDICQRGTSLTIQCQVDSQVTMMFWYRQQPGQSLTLIATANQGSEATYESGFVIDKFPISRPNLTFSTLTVSNMSPEDSSIYLCSVAQGMRGEAFFGQGTRLTVV.

This clone has a handful of counts. The chain has TRBV7-2 and TRBJ1-5; D remains ambiguous. There are 14 residues in the CDR3. Trimming removed 5 bases at V and 6 bases at J, with 14 bases between. Germline V lookup: CDR1 SGHTA, CDR2 FQGNSA. The CDR3 DNA reads as TGTGCCAGCAGCAATGCGGGTATGGGTCAGCCCCAGCATTTT. Its protein product is CASSNAGMGQPQHF.

This chain uses TRBV11-3 with TRBJ1-2; the D gene is possibly TRBD1 (6 bases). CDR1 is SGHNT, CDR2 YENEEA, per germline. The V end was cut by 1 base, the J end by 0 bases, with 12 bases between. The CDR3 extends over 16 amino acids. The CDR3 here is CASSLAGAVANYGYTF. DNA for the CDR3: TGTGCCAGCAGCTTAGCAGGGGCAGTAGCTAACTATGGCTACACCTTC.

The CDR3: CASSLVGRTNYGYTF. The DNA of the CDR3 is TGTGCCAGCAGCTTAGTGGGGCGCACTAACTATGGCTACACCTTC. The chain carries TRBV7-8 and TRBJ1-2; maybe TRBD1 (5 bases). CDR3 length equals 15 residues. V lost 1 base and J lost 0, with 9 bases in between. Per germline, CDR1 SGHVS and CDR2 FQNEAQ.

The chain employs TRBV11-3 and TRBJ2-2; D possibly corresponds to TRBD1 (6 bases). CDR1 and CDR2 (germline): SGHNT, YENEEA. The V end was cut by 3 bases, the J end by 1 base, with 6 bases between. This CDR3 comprises 14 residues. The CDR3 DNA follows: TGTGCCAGCAGCTTCAGGGGGAACACCGGGGAGCTGTTTTTT. It specifies CASSFRGNTGELFF.

The chain couples TRBV7-9 to TRBJ1-4; 7 nucleotides align to TRBD1. V was clipped by 5 bases and J by 0 bases; unmatched bases: 6. The CDR3 loop spans 16 amino acids. CDR1 and CDR2 (germline): SEHNR, FQNEAQ (reference sequence). CDR3 DNA sequence: TGTGCCAGCAGCGGGGGACAGACTGCAACTAATGAAAAACTGTTTTTT. As protein: CASSGGQTATNEKLFF.

This rearrangement joins TRBV6-5 to TRBJ1-2; D is unresolved. The CDR3 covers 13 residues. CDR1 and CDR2 from the germline V gene are MNHEY and SVGAGI. Trimming shortened V by 3 bases and J by 7 bases, and 12 bases separated the two germline ends. The CDR3 DNA reads as TGTGCCAGCAGTTATGGGCAGCCCGGTGGCTACACCTTC. It yields the protein CASSYGQPGGYTF.

The chain is built from TRBV12-5 and TRBJ1-1; no reliable D call. Trimming stripped 2 bases from V and 8 bases from J, with 12 bases between. Germline loops: CDR1 LGHNT, CDR2 FRNRAP. The CDR3 has 13 residues. The CDR3 nucleotides read TGTGCTAGTGGTTTGTCAGGAATCCCAGAAGCTTTCTTT. Translation: CASGLSGIPEAFF.

The table lists this clone with a few counts. In nucleotides, the CDR3 is TGTGCCAGCAGCTCCCGTATGGCGGCGGACTATGGCTACACCTTC. Translating it yields CASSSRMAADYGYTF. The chain recombines TRBV7-2 with TRBJ1-2; the D is unclear. V was cut by 4 bases and J by 3 bases, with 15 bases left in between. The CDR3 is 15 amino acids. Germline CDR1 SGHTA, CDR2 FQGNSA.

V is TRBV6-5 and J is TRBJ2-2, with D possibly being TRBD1 (5 bases). The V gene lost 2 bases and the J gene lost 8 bases, with 9 bases spanning the gap. This CDR3 has 13 amino acids. Germline CDR1 and CDR2: MNHEY and SVGAGI. This chain's CDR3 is CASSYQGKGELFF. The CDR3 DNA is TGTGCCAGCAGTTACCAGGGTAAAGGGGAGCTGTTTTTT.

J is TRBJ1-4 and V is TRBV4-3, with a tentative D call TRBD1 (6 bases). The ends were cut back, 1 base at V and 10 bases at J, with 10 bases in the middle. Germline V CDR1 and CDR2: LGHNA, YSLEER. This CDR3 is built from 13 residues. Here the CDR3 reads CASSQGEGGKLFF. The CDR3 bases are TGCGCCAGCAGCCAAGGGGAGGGGGGAAAACTGTTTTTT.

V and J are TRBV6-5 and TRBJ1-5, with a weak D call TRBD1 (6 bases). The CDR3 is 13 residues long. Per the germline V gene, CDR1 is MNHEY and CDR2 is SVGAGI. The V gene lost 6 bases and the J gene lost 4 bases, with 10 bases spanning the gap. The CDR3 protein is CASRQGGNQPQHF. The CDR3 DNA follows: TGTGCCAGCAGACAGGGCGGGAATCAGCCCCAGCATTTT.

This chain links TRBV7-6 with TRBJ2-7; 10 bases agree with TRBD1. In germline, CDR1 is SGHVS, CDR2 FNYEAQ. With V trimmed by 3 bases and J by 2 bases, 1 base remained unmatched. There are 14 residues in the CDR3. CDR3 DNA sequence: TGTGCCAGCAGCTTGGACAGGGGGGCCTACGAGCAGTACTTC. This gives the protein CASSLDRGAYEQYF. Full variable domain (remainder filled in from reference TRBV7-6 and TRBJ2-7): GAGVSQSPRYKVTKRGQDVALRCDPISGHVSLYWYRQALGQGPEFLTYFNYEAQQDKSGLPNDRFSAERPEGSISTLTIQRTEQRDSAMYRCASSLDRGAYEQYFGPGTRLTVT.

The rearrangement joins TRBV27 to TRBJ1-5; tentatively, D is TRBD1 (6 bases). Trimming removed 4 bases at V and 8 bases at J, with 12 bases between. The CDR3 is 13 residues long. Per the germline V gene, CDR1 is MNHEY and CDR2 is SMNVEV (reference sequence). The CDR3 bases are TGTGCCAGCAGTTCTAGGAACAGGGAGCCCCAGCATTTT. It translates to CASSSRNREPQHF.

V gene TRBV4-3 combines with J gene TRBJ2-3; TRBD2 aligns across 7 bases. The germline gives CDR1 LGHNA, CDR2 YSLEER. With V trimmed by 0 bases and J by 7 bases, 7 bases remained unmatched. CDR3 length: 15 amino acids. The CDR3, as DNA: TGCGCCAGCAGCCAAGATCTAGCGGTTGTGAATACGCAGTATTTT. Translated: CASSQDLAVVNTQYF.

The chain links TRBV10-3 to TRBJ1-2; the match to TRBD1 covers 8 bases. Unmatched junction bases numbered 3, after V lost 7 bases and J lost 5 bases. Germline lookup yields CDR1 ENHRY and CDR2 SYGVKD. The CDR3 sequence is 12 residues long. The CDR3 sequence is CAITGGKYGYTF. The CDR3 nucleotides are TGTGCCATCACAGGGGGCAAGTATGGCTACACCTTC.

The chain employs TRBV2 and TRBJ2-1; 8 nucleotides line up with TRBD2. CDR3 length: 13 residues. Germline V gene sequence: CDR1 SNHLY, CDR2 FYNNEI. Trimming removed 8 bases from V and 5 bases from J; junction bases left unmatched: 5. CDR3 DNA: TGTGCCAGCGGCGGGGGGTACGACAATGAGCAGTTCTTC. Encoded protein: CASGGGYDNEQFF.

This CDR3 is CASSRTGTGVSQPQHF. CDR3 sequence (DNA): TGTGCCAGCAGTCGGACAGGGACGGGAGTGAGCCAGCCCCAGCATTTT. This chain joins TRBV7-8 and TRBJ1-5; 8 positions match TRBD1. After removal of 6 bases from V and 7 bases from J, the junction contained 14 bases not matched to a gene. This CDR3 is built from 16 residues. CDR1 and CDR2 (germline): SGHVS, FQNEAQ.

The rearrangement links TRBV19 to TRBJ1-2, with a weak D call TRBD1 (6 bases). CDR1 and CDR2 (germline): LNHDA, SQIVND (reference sequence). The CDR3 runs to 16 residues. V lost 3 bases and J lost 0, with 14 bases in between. The CDR3 sequence is CASSMVDRTTNYGYTF. The CDR3 DNA reads TGTGCCAGTAGTATGGTGGACAGAACTACTAACTATGGCTACACCTTC.

The CDR3 region has the DNA TGTGCCAGCTCACAGACAGGGGGCGCGGTCGATACGCAGTATTTT. It yields the protein CASSQTGGAVDTQYF. The V and J genes are TRBV18 and TRBJ2-3; TRBD1 agrees at 10 bases. This CDR3 contains 15 residues. Losses at the gene ends were 4 bases for V and 6 bases for J; bases not matched to a gene: 7. Germline V lookup: CDR1 KGHSH, CDR2 LQKENI.

The chain links TRBV5-1 to TRBJ2-7, with 10 positions matching TRBD2. From germline, CDR1 is SGHRS and CDR2 YFSETQ. Trimming removed 3 bases from V and 6 bases from J; junction bases left unmatched: 9. CDR3 length: 15 residues. The CDR3 protein is CASSSSGGALSEQYF. CDR3 nucleotides: TGCGCCAGCAGCTCAAGCGGGGGGGCCTTAAGCGAGCAGTACTTC.

The chain joins TRBV7-3 to TRBJ2-3, with D tentatively TRBD2 (7 bases). This CDR3 spans 15 amino acids. Trimming stripped 5 bases from V and 2 bases from J, with 14 bases between. Germline V gene sequence: CDR1 SGHTA, CDR2 FQGTGA. CDR3 sequence (DNA): TGTGCCAGCAGCCGGGAAGCGGGACACACAGATACGCAGTATTTT. Its protein product is CASSREAGHTDTQYF.

In this sample, this clone turned up once. The V and J genes are TRBV3-1 (or the pseudogene TRBV3-2) and TRBJ2-1, with 8 bases that match TRBD2. Germline values: CDR1 LGHDT, CDR2 YNNKEL (reference sequence). The CDR3 spans 16 residues. The junction had 10 bases not matched to a gene; V was cut back by 0 bases and J by 9 bases. DNA for the CDR3: TGTGCCAGCAGCCAAGAAGCAGGGACTAGGGGTACTGAGCAGTTCTTC. Amino acid sequence: CASSQEAGTRGTEQFF.

The CDR3 loop is CASSQDRSHEQYF. The CDR3 DNA sequence: TGCGCCAGCAGCCAAGATCGGTCCCACGAGCAGTACTTC. This chain links TRBV4-3 with TRBJ2-7; D is uncertain. The CDR3 covers 13 residues. V shed 0 bases and J shed 5 bases, with 8 bases lying between them. Germline V gene sequence: CDR1 LGHNA, CDR2 YSLEER.